Ten or more counts support the clone carrying this T cell receptor beta chain. This record comes from a study of T-cell reconstitution after alpha-beta-depleted transplantation in children. Per the germline V gene, CDR1 is MNHEY and CDR2 is SMNVEV (reference sequence). V lost 4 bases, J lost 0 bases, and 14 bases lay in between. This CDR3 spans 16 amino acids. Unique molecular identifiers tagged the TCRbeta library. TCRdb used MiXCR to reprocess the PCR reads, holding one entry per CDR3 protein. In the table there are 200,000 to 250,000 distinct CDR3 sequences, around 12% of which are singletons. The sample here was PBMCs from the stem cell graft donor, taken from the stem cell graft. The receptor was derived from a human donor who donated a stem cell graft to a child with acute lymphoblastic leukemia. The genes are TRBV27 and TRBJ2-3, with a tentative D call TRBD2 (6 bases). The CDR3 DNA follows: TGTGCCAGCAGTTCTACCGGGACTCGTAGCACAGATACGCAGTATTTT. This codes for CASSSTGTRSTDTQYF.